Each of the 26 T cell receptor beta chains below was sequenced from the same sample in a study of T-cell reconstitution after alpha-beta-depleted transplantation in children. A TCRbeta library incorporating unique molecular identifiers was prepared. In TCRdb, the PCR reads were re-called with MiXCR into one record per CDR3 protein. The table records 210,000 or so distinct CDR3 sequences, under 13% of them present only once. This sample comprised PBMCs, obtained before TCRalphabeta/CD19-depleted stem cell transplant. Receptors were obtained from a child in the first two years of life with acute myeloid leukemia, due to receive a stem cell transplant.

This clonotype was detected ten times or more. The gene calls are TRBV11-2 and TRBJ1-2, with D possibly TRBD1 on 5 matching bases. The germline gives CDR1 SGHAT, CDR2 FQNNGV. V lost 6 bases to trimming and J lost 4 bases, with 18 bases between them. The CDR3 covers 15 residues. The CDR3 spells CASRARDSIVYGYTF. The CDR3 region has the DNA TGTGCCAGCAGGGCCCGAGACAGCATAGTCTATGGCTACACCTTC.

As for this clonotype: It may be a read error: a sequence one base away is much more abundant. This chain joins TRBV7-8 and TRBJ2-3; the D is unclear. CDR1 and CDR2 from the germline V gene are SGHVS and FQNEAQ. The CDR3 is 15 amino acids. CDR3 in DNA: TGTGTCAGCAGCTCGATAATTGGACCCGCGGATACGCAGTATTTT. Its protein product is CVSSSIIGPADTQYF.

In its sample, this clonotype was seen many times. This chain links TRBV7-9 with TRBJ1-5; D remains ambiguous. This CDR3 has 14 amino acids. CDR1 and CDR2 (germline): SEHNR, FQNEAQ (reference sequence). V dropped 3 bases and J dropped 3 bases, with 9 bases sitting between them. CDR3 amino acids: CASSFDTSNQPQHF. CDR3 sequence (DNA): TGTGCCAGCAGCTTCGACACCTCCAATCAGCCCCAGCATTTT.

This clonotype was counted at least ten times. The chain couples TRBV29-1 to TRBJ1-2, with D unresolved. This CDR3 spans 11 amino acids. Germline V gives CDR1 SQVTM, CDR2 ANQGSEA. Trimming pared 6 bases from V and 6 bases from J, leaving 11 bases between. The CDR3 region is CSVAGIDGYTF. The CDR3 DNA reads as TGCAGCGTAGCCGGGATCGATGGCTACACCTTC.

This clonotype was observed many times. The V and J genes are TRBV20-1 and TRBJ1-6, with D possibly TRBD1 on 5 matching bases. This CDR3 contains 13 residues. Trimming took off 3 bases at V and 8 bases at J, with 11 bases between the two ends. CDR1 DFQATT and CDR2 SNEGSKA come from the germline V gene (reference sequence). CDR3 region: CSASNRRDSPLHF. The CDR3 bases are TGCAGTGCTAGTAACAGGCGGGATTCACCCCTCCACTTT.

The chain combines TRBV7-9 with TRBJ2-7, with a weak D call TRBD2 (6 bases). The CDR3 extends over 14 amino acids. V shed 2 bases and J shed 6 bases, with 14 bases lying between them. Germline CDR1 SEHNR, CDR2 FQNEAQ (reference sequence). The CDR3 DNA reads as TGTGCCAGCAGCTTAACTAGCAGTGTCTTCGAGCAGTACTTC. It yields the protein CASSLTSSVFEQYF.

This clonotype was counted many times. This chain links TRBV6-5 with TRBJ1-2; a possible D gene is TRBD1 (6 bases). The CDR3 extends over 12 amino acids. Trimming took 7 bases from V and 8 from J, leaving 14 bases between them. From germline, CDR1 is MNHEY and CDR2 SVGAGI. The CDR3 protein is CASTNTGRGYTF. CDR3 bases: TGTGCCAGCACCAATACAGGGCGAGGCTACACCTTC.

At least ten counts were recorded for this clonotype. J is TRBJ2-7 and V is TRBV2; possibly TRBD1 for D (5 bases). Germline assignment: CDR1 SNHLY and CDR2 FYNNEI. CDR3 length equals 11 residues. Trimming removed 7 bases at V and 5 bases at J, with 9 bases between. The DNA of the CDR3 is TGTGCCAGCAACCGACAGAACGAGCAGTACTTC. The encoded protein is CASNRQNEQYF.

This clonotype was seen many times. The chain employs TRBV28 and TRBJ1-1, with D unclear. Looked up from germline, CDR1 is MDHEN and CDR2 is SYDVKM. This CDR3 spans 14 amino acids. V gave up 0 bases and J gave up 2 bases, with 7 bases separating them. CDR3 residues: CASSLWGGNTEAFF. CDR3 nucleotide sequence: TGTGCCAGCAGTTTATGGGGCGGAAACACTGAAGCTTTCTTT.

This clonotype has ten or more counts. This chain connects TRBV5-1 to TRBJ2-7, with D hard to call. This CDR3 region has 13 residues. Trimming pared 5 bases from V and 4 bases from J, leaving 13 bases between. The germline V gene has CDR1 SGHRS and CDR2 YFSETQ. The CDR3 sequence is CASRRLLDYEQYF. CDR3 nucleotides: TGCGCCAGCAGACGACTCCTAGATTACGAGCAGTACTTC.

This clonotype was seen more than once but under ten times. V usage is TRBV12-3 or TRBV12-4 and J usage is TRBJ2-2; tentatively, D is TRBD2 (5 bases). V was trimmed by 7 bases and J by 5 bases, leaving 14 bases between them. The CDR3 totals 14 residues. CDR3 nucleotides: TGTGCCAGCAACTCGGGCGGAGGAACCGGGGAGCTGTTTTTT. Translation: CASNSGGGTGELFF.

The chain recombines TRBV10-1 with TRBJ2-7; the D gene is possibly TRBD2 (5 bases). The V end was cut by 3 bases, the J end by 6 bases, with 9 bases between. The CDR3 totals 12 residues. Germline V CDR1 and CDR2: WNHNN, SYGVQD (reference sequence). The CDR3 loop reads CASSEPGSEQYF. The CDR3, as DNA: TGCGCCAGCAGTGAACCGGGATCCGAGCAGTACTTC.

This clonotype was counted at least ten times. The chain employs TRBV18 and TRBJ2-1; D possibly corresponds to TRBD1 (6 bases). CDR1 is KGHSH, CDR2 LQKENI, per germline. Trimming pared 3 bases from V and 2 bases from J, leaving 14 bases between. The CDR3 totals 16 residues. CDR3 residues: CASSPRDTSTYNEQFF. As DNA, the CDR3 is TGTGCCAGCTCACCCCGGGACACCTCAACCTACAATGAGCAGTTCTTC.

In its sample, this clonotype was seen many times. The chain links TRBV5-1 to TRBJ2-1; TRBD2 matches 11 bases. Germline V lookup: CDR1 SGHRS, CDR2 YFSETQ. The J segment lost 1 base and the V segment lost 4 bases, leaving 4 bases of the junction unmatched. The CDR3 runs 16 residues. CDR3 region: CASSSIAGGSYNEQFF. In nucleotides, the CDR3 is TGCGCCAGCAGCAGCATAGCGGGAGGGTCCTACAATGAGCAGTTCTTC.

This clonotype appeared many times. CDR3: CASSPRVGTLDEQYF. CDR3 nucleotide sequence: TGTGCCAGCTCACCACGAGTGGGGACACTTGACGAGCAGTACTTC. This chain links TRBV18 with TRBJ2-7; tentatively, D is TRBD1 (6 bases). CDR1 is KGHSH, CDR2 LQKENI, per germline. The CDR3 extends over 15 amino acids. V was cut by 1 base and J by 5 bases, with 15 bases left in between. Complete variable domain (other parts from reference TRBV18 and TRBJ2-7): NAGVMQNPRHLVRRRGQEARLRCSPMKGHSHVYWYRQLPEEGLKFMVYLQKENIIDESGMPKERFSAEFPKEGPSILRIQQVVRGDSAAYFCASSPRVGTLDEQYFGPGTRLTVT.

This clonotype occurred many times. CDR3 sequence: CASSRQGGTYEQYF. The CDR3 DNA follows: TGTGCCAGCAGCCGACAGGGGGGGACCTACGAGCAGTACTTC. The chain couples TRBV5-6 to TRBJ2-7, with 9 bases fitting TRBD1. From germline, CDR1 is SGHDT and CDR2 YYEEEE. The CDR3 length is 14 residues. The V segment lost 4 bases and the J segment 2 bases; nucleotides outside the gene matches: 4.

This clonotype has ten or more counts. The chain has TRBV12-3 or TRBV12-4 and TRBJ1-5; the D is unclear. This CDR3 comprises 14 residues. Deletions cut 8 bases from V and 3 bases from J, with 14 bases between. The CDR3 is CASRSGQLNQPQHF. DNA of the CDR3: TGTGCCAGCCGGAGCGGGCAGCTCAATCAGCCCCAGCATTTT.

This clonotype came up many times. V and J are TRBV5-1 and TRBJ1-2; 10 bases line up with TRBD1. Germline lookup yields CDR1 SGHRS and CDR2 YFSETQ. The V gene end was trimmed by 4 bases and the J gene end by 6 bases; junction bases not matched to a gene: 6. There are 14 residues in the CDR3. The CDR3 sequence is CASSISGTGDGYTF. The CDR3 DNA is TGCGCCAGCAGCATATCCGGGACAGGGGATGGCTACACCTTC.

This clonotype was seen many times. CDR3 in amino acids: CASSFGLSGTKLFF. In nucleotides, the CDR3 is TGTGCCAGCAGCTTTGGACTGTCGGGAACAAAACTGTTTTTT. The chain joins TRBV5-6 to TRBJ1-4, with D hard to call. Germline-derived CDR1 and CDR2 are SGHDT and YYEEEE. V lost 2 bases, J lost 10 bases, and 15 bases lay in between. This CDR3 spans 14 amino acids.

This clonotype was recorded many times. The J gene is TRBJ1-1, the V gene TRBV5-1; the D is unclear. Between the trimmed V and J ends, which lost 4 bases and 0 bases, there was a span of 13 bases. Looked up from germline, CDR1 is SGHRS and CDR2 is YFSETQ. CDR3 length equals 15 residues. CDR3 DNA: TGCGCCAGCAGCCCGGAAGGAATTTTGAACACTGAAGCTTTCTTT. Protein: CASSPEGILNTEAFF.

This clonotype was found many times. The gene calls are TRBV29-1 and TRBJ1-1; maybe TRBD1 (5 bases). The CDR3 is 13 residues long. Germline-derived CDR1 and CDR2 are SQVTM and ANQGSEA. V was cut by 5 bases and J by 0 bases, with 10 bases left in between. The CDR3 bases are TGCAGCGTTCGCGGGGCAATGAACACTGAAGCTTTCTTT. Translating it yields CSVRGAMNTEAFF.

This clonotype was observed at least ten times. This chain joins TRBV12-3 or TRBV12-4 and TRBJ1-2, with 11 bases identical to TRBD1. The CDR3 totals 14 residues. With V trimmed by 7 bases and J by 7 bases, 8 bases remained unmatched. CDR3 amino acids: CASTSDRGRSGYTF. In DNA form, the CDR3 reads TGTGCCAGCACCTCGGACAGGGGGCGTAGTGGCTACACCTTC.

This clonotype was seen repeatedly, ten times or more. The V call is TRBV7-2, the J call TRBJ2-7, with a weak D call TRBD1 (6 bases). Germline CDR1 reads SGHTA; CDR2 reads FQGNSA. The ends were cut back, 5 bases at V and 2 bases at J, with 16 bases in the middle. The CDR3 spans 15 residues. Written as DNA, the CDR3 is TGTGCCAGCAGCCTGGGGGCTAGAGGTCCCTACGAGCAGTACTTC. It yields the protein CASSLGARGPYEQYF.

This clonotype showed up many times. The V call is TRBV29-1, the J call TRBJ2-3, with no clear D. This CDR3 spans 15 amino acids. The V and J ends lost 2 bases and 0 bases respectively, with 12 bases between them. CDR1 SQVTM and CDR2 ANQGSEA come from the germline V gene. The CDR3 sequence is CSVERAAPSTDTQYF. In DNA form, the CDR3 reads TGCAGCGTTGAAAGGGCAGCGCCTAGCACAGATACGCAGTATTTT.

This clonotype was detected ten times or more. The CDR3: CSAGLAGGVQQYF. The CDR3 DNA sequence: TGCAGTGCGGGACTAGCGGGAGGGGTGCAGCAGTACTTC. The V and J genes are TRBV20-1 and TRBJ2-7, with TRBD2 identical over 16 bases. Trimming at V came to 6 bases and at J to 8 bases, leaving 4 bases not matched to a gene. Germline CDR1 and CDR2: DFQATT and SNEGSKA (reference sequence). CDR3 length: 13 amino acids.

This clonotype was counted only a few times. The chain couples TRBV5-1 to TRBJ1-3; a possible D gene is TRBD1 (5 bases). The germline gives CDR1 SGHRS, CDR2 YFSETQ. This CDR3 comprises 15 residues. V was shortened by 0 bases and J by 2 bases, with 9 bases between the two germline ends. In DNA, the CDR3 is TGCGCCAGCAGCTTGGGCGGGGCGGCTGGAAACACCATATATTTT. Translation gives CASSLGGAAGNTIYF. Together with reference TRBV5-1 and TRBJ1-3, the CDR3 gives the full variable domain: KAGVTQTPRYLIKTRGQQVTLSCSPISGHRSVSWYQQTPGQGLQFLFEYFSETQRNKGNFPGRFSGRQFSNSRSEMNVSTLELGDSALYLCASSLGGAAGNTIYFGEGSWLTVV.